The 20 T cell receptor beta chains below come from one sample, sequenced in a study of blood T cells in healthy people across ages. Through a sample-barcoded 5' primer and a J-beta primer mix, a second PCR was run for 7 to 11 cycles. TCRdb re-called the 5' RACE reads through MiXCR, storing one row per CDR3 protein. The data show about 1.1 million distinct CDR3 sequences, roughly two fifths seen once. Sequences were obtained from blood. Receptor source: a man between 18 and 35 years old in good health.

The rearrangement joins TRBV7-9 to TRBJ2-1; D may be TRBD1 (5 bases). Trimming left V 3 bases short and J 2 bases short, with 11 bases between. CDR3 length: 15 residues. In germline, CDR1 is SEHNR, CDR2 FQNEAQ (reference sequence). The CDR3, as DNA: TGTGCCAGCAGCTTGGGCAGGGCCCCCTACAATGAGCAGTTCTTC. Protein product: CASSLGRAPYNEQFF.

Details on this clonotype: A junction end diverges from the germline sequence, so it may reflect a read error. The chain recombines TRBV12-3 or TRBV12-4 with TRBJ1-5; 7 nucleotides match TRBD1. The length of the CDR3 is 13 residues. CDR3 sequence: CASSSQGNRPQHF. CDR3 coding DNA: TGTGCCAGCAGCTCACAGGGGAATCGGCCCCAGCATTTT.

The rearrangement uses TRBV12-5 and TRBJ2-7; the D is unclear. The CDR3 totals 13 residues. Trimming removed 2 bases from V and 5 bases from J, with 10 bases in between. Germline CDR1 is LGHNT and CDR2 is FRNRAP. The DNA of the CDR3 is TGTGCTAGTGGTTTGTACTCCCAACACGAGCAGTACTTC. This translates into CASGLYSQHEQYF. Looking up the rest from reference TRBV12-5 and TRBJ2-7 gives the full variable domain: DARVTQTPRHKVTEMGQEVTMRCQPILGHNTVFWYRQTMMQGLELLAYFRNRAPLDDSGMPKDRFSAEMPDATLATLKIQPSEPRDSAVYFCASGLYSQHEQYFGPGTRLTVT.

V gene TRBV14 combines with J gene TRBJ1-1; 7 bases align to TRBD1. The CDR3 contains 15 residues. Germline CDR1 and CDR2: SGHDN and FVKESK. V lost 4 bases to trimming and J lost 4 bases; unmatched junction nucleotides: 9. CDR3 bases: TGTGCCAGCAGCCCGGGACAGAAAAGAGCCACTGAAGCTTTCTTT. Its protein is CASSPGQKRATEAFF.

The V gene is TRBV6-2 or TRBV6-3, the J gene TRBJ1-1, with 8 bases aligning to TRBD1. The CDR3 loop spans 14 amino acids. Germline trimming cut 0 bases from V and 6 bases from J; bases unmatched to any gene: 3. From germline, CDR1 is MNHEY and CDR2 SVGEGT. For the CDR3, the DNA is TGTGCCAGCAGTTACTCGGGCAGGGGGCCTGAAGCTTTCTTT. Translating it yields CASSYSGRGPEAFF.

The chain recombines TRBV24-1 with TRBJ2-1; the D is unclear. Germline CDR1 KGHDR, CDR2 SFDVKD. V lost 5 bases, J lost 7 bases, and 5 bases lay in between. The CDR3 loop spans 11 amino acids. The CDR3: CATSVANEQFF. CDR3 bases: TGTGCCACCAGTGTCGCAAATGAGCAGTTCTTC.

The genes are TRBV7-2 and TRBJ1-2, with D perhaps TRBD1 (5 bases). From germline, CDR1 is SGHTA and CDR2 FQGNSA. V lost 5 bases and J 6 bases, leaving 13 bases between the germline ends. This CDR3 contains 13 residues. CDR3 amino acids: CASSRGPTDGYTF. The CDR3, as DNA: TGTGCCAGCAGCAGGGGTCCTACGGATGGCTACACCTTC.

The V and J genes are TRBV28 and TRBJ1-4, with 11 bases aligning to TRBD1. Germline-derived CDR1 and CDR2 are MDHEN and SYDVKM. The CDR3 has 16 amino acids. Germline trimming cut 2 bases from V and 4 bases from J; bases unmatched to any gene: 3. The CDR3 protein is CASSLTGTGGNEKLFF. The CDR3 DNA reads TGTGCCAGCAGTTTAACCGGGACAGGGGGTAATGAAAAACTGTTTTTT.

At least ten counts were recorded for this clonotype. The chain recombines TRBV29-1 with TRBJ1-2; no reliable D call. This CDR3 has 12 residues. The V end was cut by 3 bases, the J end by 3 bases, with 8 bases between. Per germline, CDR1 SQVTM and CDR2 ANQGSEA. The CDR3 sequence: CSVEQADYGYTF. The CDR3 DNA reads as TGCAGCGTTGAGCAGGCAGACTATGGCTACACCTTC.

This sequence joins TRBV4-3 and TRBJ1-1; D is uncertain. V lost 0 bases, J lost 0 bases, and 14 bases lay in between. Germline V gene data show CDR1 as LGHNA and CDR2 as YSLEER. CDR3 length: 17 amino acids. The CDR3 DNA is TGCGCCAGCAGCCAAGATGAGAGGGTCGGGATGAACACTGAAGCTTTCTTT. It is translated as CASSQDERVGMNTEAFF.

This chain uses TRBV7-3 with TRBJ2-3, with D maybe TRBD2 (6 bases). The CDR3 spans 14 residues. In germline, CDR1 is SGHTA, CDR2 FQGTGA. Trimming cost V 2 bases and J 4 bases, with 10 bases left between them. CDR3 amino acids: CASSLRLVADTQYF. In nucleotides, the CDR3 is TGTGCCAGCAGCTTACGACTAGTAGCAGATACGCAGTATTTT.

The V and J genes are TRBV27 and TRBJ2-1; TRBD1 matches 9 bases. This CDR3 is 14 amino acids long. The V gene end was trimmed by 5 bases and the J gene end by 8 bases; junction bases not matched to a gene: 7. CDR1 is MNHEY and CDR2 is SMNVEV in the germline V gene (reference sequence). The CDR3 DNA is TGTGCCAGCAGTCCAGACAGGGGGGGCTATGAGCAGTTCTTC. Encoded protein: CASSPDRGGYEQFF.

This clonotype showed up just a few times. The rearrangement links TRBV3-1 to TRBJ1-5; 9 bases line up with TRBD1. The CDR3 sequence is 17 residues long. CDR1 and CDR2 (germline): LGHDT, YNNKEL (reference sequence). With V trimmed by 4 bases and J by 5 bases, 12 bases remained unmatched. The CDR3, as DNA: TGTGCCAGCAGCCCGGGACAGGGAACTCCCCTTGATCAGCCCCAGCATTTT. This codes for CASSPGQGTPLDQPQHF.

This clonotype was counted between two and nine times. The J gene is TRBJ1-4, the V gene TRBV6-5; the D gene is possibly TRBD1 (5 bases). Germline V CDR1 and CDR2: MNHEY, SVGAGI. This CDR3 contains 16 residues. V lost 0 bases to trimming and J lost 10 bases, with 18 bases between them. The CDR3 spells CASSYSPGGSFGKLFF. CDR3 DNA: TGTGCCAGCAGTTACTCCCCGGGGGGAAGTTTTGGAAAACTGTTTTTT.

The chain links TRBV15 to TRBJ1-5; no firm D call. The ends were cut back, 1 base at V and 6 bases at J, with 10 bases in the middle. The germline gives CDR1 LNHNV, CDR2 YYDKDF (reference sequence). The CDR3 covers 14 residues. The CDR3 DNA reads as TGTGCCACCAGCAGAGTAATAGGGTCTCAGCCCCAGCATTTT. Translated: CATSRVIGSQPQHF.

Concerning this clonotype: Germline and junction disagree at one end, which may indicate a read error. This rearrangement joins TRBV5-1 to TRBJ2-7, with D perhaps TRBD1 (6 bases). Germline CDR1 SGHRS, CDR2 YFSETQ. The CDR3 runs to 12 residues. The CDR3 DNA follows: TGCGCCAGCAGCCCTACAGGGCCCGAGCCGTACTTC. Amino acids: CASSPTGPEPYF.

V and J are TRBV3-1 and TRBJ2-2, with D uncertain. This CDR3 has 14 residues. The germline V gene has CDR1 LGHDT and CDR2 YNNKEL (reference sequence). V shed 0 bases and J shed 4 bases, with 6 bases lying between them. CDR3 nucleotide sequence: TGTGCCAGCAGCCAAGAGGCAGTCACCGGGGAGCTGTTTTTT. As protein: CASSQEAVTGELFF.

The chain combines TRBV20-1 with TRBJ2-5, with TRBD1 matching over 8 bases. The CDR3 runs to 13 residues. With 5 bases clipped from V and 3 bases from J, the junction kept 5 bases outside the gene matches. Germline values: CDR1 DFQATT, CDR2 SNEGSKA (reference sequence). The CDR3 coding sequence is TGCAGTGCTGGACGGACAGGGAAAGAGACCCAGTACTTC. Its translation is CSAGRTGKETQYF.

The chain links TRBV5-1 to TRBJ1-1; the match to TRBD1 covers 7 bases. Germline assignment: CDR1 SGHRS and CDR2 YFSETQ. The J segment lost 0 bases and the V segment lost 4 bases, leaving 6 bases of the junction unmatched. This CDR3 has 15 residues. CDR3 region: CASSKTGTVNTEAFF. The CDR3 bases are TGCGCCAGCAGCAAGACAGGGACGGTGAACACTGAAGCTTTCTTT.

This clonotype was seen a handful of times. The chain recombines TRBV20-1 with TRBJ2-7, with D unresolved. The germline CDR1 and CDR2 sequences are DFQATT and SNEGSKA (reference sequence). CDR3 length equals 14 residues. Trimming removed 0 bases from V and 3 bases from J, with 12 bases in between. The CDR3 loop is CSARDRYGYYEQYF. The CDR3 DNA reads TGCAGTGCTAGAGATAGGTACGGATACTACGAGCAGTACTTC.